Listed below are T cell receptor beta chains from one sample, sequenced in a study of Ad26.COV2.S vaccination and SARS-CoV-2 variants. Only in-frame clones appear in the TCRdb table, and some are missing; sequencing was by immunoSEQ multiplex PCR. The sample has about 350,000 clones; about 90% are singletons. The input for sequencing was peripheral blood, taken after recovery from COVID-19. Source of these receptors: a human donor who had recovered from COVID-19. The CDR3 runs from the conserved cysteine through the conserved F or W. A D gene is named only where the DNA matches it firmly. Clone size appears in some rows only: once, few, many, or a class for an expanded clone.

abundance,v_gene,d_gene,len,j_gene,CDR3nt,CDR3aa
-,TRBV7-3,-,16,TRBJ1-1,TGTGCCAGCAGCTTACTCCCGGGGCACGTAAACACTGAAGCTTTCTTT,CASSLLPGHVNTEAFF
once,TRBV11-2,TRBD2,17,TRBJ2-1,TGTGCCAGCAGCCTAAGACTAGCGGGGGGGCCACACAATGAGCAGTTCTTC,CASSLRLAGGPHNEQFF
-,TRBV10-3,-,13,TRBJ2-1,TGTGCCATCAGTGAGTCGACCCGCAATGAGCAGTTCTTC,CAISESTRNEQFF
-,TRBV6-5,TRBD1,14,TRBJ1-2,TGTGCCAGCAGTACCGGGACAGGGTTCGGGGGCTACACCTTC,CASSTGTGFGGYTF
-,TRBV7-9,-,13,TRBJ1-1,TGTGCCAGCAGCCTAACAGGGACTACTGAAGCTTTCTTT,CASSLTGTTEAFF
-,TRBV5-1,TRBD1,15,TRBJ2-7,TGCGCCAGCAGCTTGCTGGGGACAGGGACCTACGAGCAGTACTTC,CASSLLGTGTYEQYF
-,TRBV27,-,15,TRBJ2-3,TGTGCCAGCAGTTTAGTGGAATCTAGCACAGATACGCAGTATTTT,CASSLVESSTDTQYF
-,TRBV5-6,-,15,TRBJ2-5,TGTGCCAGCAGCTCCCTAGGGGGATCGGGGGAGACCCAGTACTTC,CASSSLGGSGETQYF
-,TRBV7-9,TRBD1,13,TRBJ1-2,TGTGCCAGCAGCCCGGGACAGGGTTTTGGCTACACCTTC,CASSPGQGFGYTF
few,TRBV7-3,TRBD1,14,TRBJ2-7,TGTGCCAGCAGCCGGACAGGGGGAAACTACGAGCAGTACTTC,CASSRTGGNYEQYF
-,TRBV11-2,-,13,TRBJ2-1,TGTGCCAGCAGCTTACTCACGGGGCGGGAGCAGTTCTTC,CASSLLTGREQFF
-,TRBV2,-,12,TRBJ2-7,TGTGCCAGCAGCCCGGAGGTCCTCGAGCAGTACTTC,CASSPEVLEQYF
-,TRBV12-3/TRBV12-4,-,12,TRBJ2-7,TGTGCCAGCGGAGGGGGGGGCTACGAGCAGTACTTC,CASGGGGYEQYF
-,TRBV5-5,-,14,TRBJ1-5,TGTGCCAGCCGCCTTCCGGGGAGCAATCAGCCCCAGCATTTT,CASRLPGSNQPQHF
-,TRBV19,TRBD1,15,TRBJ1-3,TGTGCCAGTAGTCTTGACAGGGGCCCTGGAAACACCATATATTTT,CASSLDRGPGNTIYF
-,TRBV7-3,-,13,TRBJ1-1,TGTGCCAGCAGCGCGACGGAGAACACTGAAGCTTTCTTT,CASSATENTEAFF
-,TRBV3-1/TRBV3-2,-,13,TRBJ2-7,TGTGCCAGCAGCCAGGGTGGGGGGCCCGAGCAGTACTTC,CASSQGGGPEQYF
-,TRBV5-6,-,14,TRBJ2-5,TGTGCCAGCAGCTTGGCCGGACACCAAGAGACCCAGTACTTC,CASSLAGHQETQYF
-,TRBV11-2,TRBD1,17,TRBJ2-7,TGTGCCAGCAGCCTAGGGACAGCCCTATGGGGCACCTACGAGCAGTACTTC,CASSLGTALWGTYEQYF
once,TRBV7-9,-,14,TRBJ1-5,TGTGCCAGCAGCCCCAGGGGAGATAATCAGCCCCAGCATTTT,CASSPRGDNQPQHF
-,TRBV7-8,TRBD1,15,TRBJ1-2,TGTGCCAGCAGCTTAGCTCGGCAGGGGGCGTCGGGCTACACCTTC,CASSLARQGASGYTF
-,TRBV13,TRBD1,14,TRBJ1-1,TGTGCCAGCAGTAGTCCGACAGGGGACACTGAAGCTTTCTTT,CASSSPTGDTEAFF
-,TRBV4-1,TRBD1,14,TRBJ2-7,TGCGCCAGCAGCCCCCGGGACAGAACCTACGAGCAGTACTTC,CASSPRDRTYEQYF
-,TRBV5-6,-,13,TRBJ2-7,TGTGCCAGCAGCTTGGTACAGACATACGAGCAGTACTTC,CASSLVQTYEQYF
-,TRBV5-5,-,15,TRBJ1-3,TGTGCCAGCAGCTTGCTACTGCTTTCTGGAAACACCATATATTTT,CASSLLLLSGNTIYF
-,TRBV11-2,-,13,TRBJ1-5,TGTGCCAGCAGCTTGGTGGGGGGTCAGCCCCAGCATTTT,CASSLVGGQPQHF
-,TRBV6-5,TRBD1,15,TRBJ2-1,TGTGCCAGCAGTTACGGGACAGGGGTGAGGAATGAGCAGTTCTTC,CASSYGTGVRNEQFF
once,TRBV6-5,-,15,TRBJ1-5,TGTGCCAGCAGATCTTACAGCAGGTTGGATCAGCCCCAGCATTTT,CASRSYSRLDQPQHF
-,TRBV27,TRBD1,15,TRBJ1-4,TGTGCCAGCAGTCTTGCCGGGACAGGGTCTGAAAAACTGTTTTTT,CASSLAGTGSEKLFF
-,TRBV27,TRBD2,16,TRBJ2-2,TGTGCCAGCAGTTCCTTAGCGGGATTGAACACCGGGGAGCTGTTTTTT,CASSSLAGLNTGELFF
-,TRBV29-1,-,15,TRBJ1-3,TGCAGCGTAATGGTAGGGTCCATCTCTGGAAACACCATATATTTT,CSVMVGSISGNTIYF
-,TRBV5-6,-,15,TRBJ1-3,TGTGCCAGCAGCTTCGGTCTCCGCAGGGCAAACACCATATATTTT,CASSFGLRRANTIYF
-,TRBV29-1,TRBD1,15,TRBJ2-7,TGCAGCGTTGAAGCCTTTGGGACAGGGAGGTACGAGCAGTACTTC,CSVEAFGTGRYEQYF
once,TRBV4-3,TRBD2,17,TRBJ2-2,TGCGCCAGCAGCCCCTCACGGCTAGCGGGCGTACTCGGGGAGCTGTTTTTT,CASSPSRLAGVLGELFF
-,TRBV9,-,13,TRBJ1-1,TGTGCCAGCAGCGCATTACAGGGAAACCAAGCTTTCTTT,CASSALQGNQAFF
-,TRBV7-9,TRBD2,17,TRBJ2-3,TGTGCCAGCAGCCTGAGACTAGCGGGGGACCTCACAGATACGCAGTATTTT,CASSLRLAGDLTDTQYF
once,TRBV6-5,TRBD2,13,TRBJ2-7,TGTGCCAGCAGTCGGACTAGTTTGTACGAGCAGTACTTC,CASSRTSLYEQYF
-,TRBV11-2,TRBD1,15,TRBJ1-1,TGTGCCAGCAGCGCCCGACAGGGGGTGAACACTGAAGCTTTCTTT,CASSARQGVNTEAFF
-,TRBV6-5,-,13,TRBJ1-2,TGTGCCAGCAGTTCGGGGCGTGGCTATGGCTACACCTTC,CASSSGRGYGYTF
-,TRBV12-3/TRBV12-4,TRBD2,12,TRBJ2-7,TGTGCCAGCAACTGGGGGGGGGACGAGCAGTACTTC,CASNWGGDEQYF
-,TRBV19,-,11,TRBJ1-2,TGTGCCAGCAACCAGGGAGGGGGCTACACCTTC,CASNQGGGYTF
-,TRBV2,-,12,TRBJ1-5,TGTGCCAGCAGTGGGACGTCTCAGCCCCAGCATTTT,CASSGTSQPQHF
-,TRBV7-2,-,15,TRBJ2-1,TGTGCCAGCAGCTTAGCGGGGCAGACCTACAATGAGCAGTTCTTC,CASSLAGQTYNEQFF
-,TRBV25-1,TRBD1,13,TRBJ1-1,TGTGCCAGTTCCAGGGGGGGGACGACTGAAGCTTTCTTT,CASSRGGTTEAFF
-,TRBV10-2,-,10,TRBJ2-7,TGCGCCAGCGGCTCCTACGAGCAGTACTTC,CASGSYEQYF
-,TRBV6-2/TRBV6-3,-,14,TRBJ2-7,TGTGCCAGCAGTTCCCGGACTCAGCCTTACGAGCAGTACTTC,CASSSRTQPYEQYF
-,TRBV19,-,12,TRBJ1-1,TGTGCCAGTAGTCAGGGAAACACTGAAGCTTTCTTT,CASSQGNTEAFF
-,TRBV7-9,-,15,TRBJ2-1,TGTGCCAGCAGCTCCGGGTCCTTCTCCTACAATGAGCAGTTCTTC,CASSSGSFSYNEQFF
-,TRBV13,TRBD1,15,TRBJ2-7,TGTGCCAGCAGCCGGATTGGACAGGGGCCCCACGAGCAGTACTTC,CASSRIGQGPHEQYF
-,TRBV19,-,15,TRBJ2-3,TGTGCCAGTAGTCTTTGGCAGGGAATACGAGATACGCAGTATTTT,CASSLWQGIRDTQYF
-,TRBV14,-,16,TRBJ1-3,TGTGCCAGCAGCCAAGGATACAGGCTCTCTGGAAACACCATATATTTT,CASSQGYRLSGNTIYF
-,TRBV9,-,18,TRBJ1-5,TGTGCCAGCAGCGGAGAACACCACCTACTGGTCTGCGGTCAGCCCCAGCATTTT,CASSGEHHLLVCGQPQHF
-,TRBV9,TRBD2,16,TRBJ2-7,TGTGCCAGCAGCGCAGTACCGGGACTAGGGGTCCACGAGCAGTACTTC,CASSAVPGLGVHEQYF
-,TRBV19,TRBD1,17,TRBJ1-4,TGTGCCAGTAGTGCCAAACAACAGGGGGTTACTAATGAAAAACTGTTTTTT,CASSAKQQGVTNEKLFF
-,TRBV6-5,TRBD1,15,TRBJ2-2,TGTGCCAGCAGACCCGACAGGGCGAGGACCGGGGAGCTGTTTTTT,CASRPDRARTGELFF
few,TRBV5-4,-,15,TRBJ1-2,TGTGCCAGCAACAACTTGTTAAGGGGGATTTATGGCTACACCTTC,CASNNLLRGIYGYTF
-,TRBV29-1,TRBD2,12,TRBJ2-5,TGCAGCGTTGCGTGGGGAGGGGAGACCCAGTACTTC,CSVAWGGETQYF
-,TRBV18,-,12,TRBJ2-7,TGTGCCAGCTCACCACACGGCTACGAGCAGTACTTC,CASSPHGYEQYF
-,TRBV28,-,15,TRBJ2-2,TGTGCCACACAAGGAGGGGGGGCGGGCACCGGGGAGCTGTTTTTT,CATQGGGAGTGELFF